This T cell receptor (beta chain) appears in the sequencing data of a study of type 1 regulatory T cells. About the study: An in vitro protocol generated T-allo10, a Tr1-enriched, alloantigen-specific CD4 T cell product.

The V segment lost 3 bases and the J segment 4 bases; nucleotides outside the gene matches: 6. Germline values: CDR1 DFQATT, CDR2 SNEGSKA (reference sequence). The length of the CDR3 is 14 residues. Using its own MiXCR run on the reads, TCRdb lists one record per CDR3 protein. Counted here are roughly 67,000 distinct CDR3 sequences, about three fifths occurring once; the ten biggest clones make up 7.6%. The graft donor-derived T-allo10 cells reportedly recognize host alloantigens, are anergic, and suppress alloantigen-specifically. This clonotype has a count of ten or more. Its antigen is not identified.

The sequence was obtained from a human donor in good health. The V gene is TRBV20-1, the J gene TRBJ1-5, with 7 bases lining up with TRBD1. Sequencing used cultured T cells, either the whole culture or a sorted T cell fraction (not recorded which). Subset of the sample: Tr1-enriched cell product generated in vitro against host alloantigens. The CDR3 nucleotides read TGCAGTGCTAGTCGAAACAGGGGAAATCAGCCCCAGCATTTT. Residues: CSASRNRGNQPQHF.